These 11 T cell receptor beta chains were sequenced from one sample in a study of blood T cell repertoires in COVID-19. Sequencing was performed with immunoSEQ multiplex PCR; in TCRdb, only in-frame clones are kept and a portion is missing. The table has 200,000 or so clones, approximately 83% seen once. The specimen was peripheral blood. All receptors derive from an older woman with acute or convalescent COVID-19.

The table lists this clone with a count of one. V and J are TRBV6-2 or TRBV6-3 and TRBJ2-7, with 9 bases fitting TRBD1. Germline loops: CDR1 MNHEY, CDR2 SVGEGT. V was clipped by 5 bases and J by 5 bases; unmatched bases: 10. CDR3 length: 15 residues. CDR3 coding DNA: TGTGCCAGCAGTACCCCAGGGGACAGGGTACACGAGCAGTACTTC. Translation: CASSTPGDRVHEQYF.

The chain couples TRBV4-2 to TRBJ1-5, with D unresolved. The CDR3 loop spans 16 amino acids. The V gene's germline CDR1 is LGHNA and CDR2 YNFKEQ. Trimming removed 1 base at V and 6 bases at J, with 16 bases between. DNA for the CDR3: TGTGCCAGCAGCCAAGCAGGATCCGACGCGAGTCAGCCCCAGCATTTT. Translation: CASSQAGSDASQPQHF.

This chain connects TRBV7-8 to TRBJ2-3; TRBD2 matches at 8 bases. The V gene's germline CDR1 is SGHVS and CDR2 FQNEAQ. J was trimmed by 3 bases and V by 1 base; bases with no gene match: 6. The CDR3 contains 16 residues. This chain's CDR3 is CASSLGSSGSTDTQYF. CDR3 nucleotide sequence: TGTGCCAGCAGCTTAGGTTCCAGCGGGAGTACAGATACGCAGTATTTT.

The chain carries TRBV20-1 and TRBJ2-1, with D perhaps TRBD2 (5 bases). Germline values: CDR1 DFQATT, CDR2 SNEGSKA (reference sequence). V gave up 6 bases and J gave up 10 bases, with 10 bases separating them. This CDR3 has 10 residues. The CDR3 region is CSAAPSEQFF. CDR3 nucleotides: TGCAGTGCGGCTCCTAGCGAGCAGTTCTTC.

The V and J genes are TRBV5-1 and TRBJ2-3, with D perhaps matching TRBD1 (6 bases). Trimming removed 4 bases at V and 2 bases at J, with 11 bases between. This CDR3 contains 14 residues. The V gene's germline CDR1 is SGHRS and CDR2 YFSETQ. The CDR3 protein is CASSLGAATDTQYF. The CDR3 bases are TGCGCCAGCAGCCTGGGGGCAGCCACAGATACGCAGTATTTT.

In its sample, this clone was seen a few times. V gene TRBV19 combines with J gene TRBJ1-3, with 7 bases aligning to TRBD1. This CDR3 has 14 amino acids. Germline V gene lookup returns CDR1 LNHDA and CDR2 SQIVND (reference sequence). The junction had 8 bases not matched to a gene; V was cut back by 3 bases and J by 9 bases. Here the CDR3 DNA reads TGTGCCAGTAGTATGACAGGGCTAGGAGGCACCATATATTTT. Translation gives CASSMTGLGGTIYF.

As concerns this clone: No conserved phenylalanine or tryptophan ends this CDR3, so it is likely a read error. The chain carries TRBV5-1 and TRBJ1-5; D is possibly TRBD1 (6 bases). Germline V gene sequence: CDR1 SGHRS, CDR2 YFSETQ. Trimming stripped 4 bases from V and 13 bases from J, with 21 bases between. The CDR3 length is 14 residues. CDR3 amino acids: CASSSWRYQGHQHV. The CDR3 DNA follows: TGCGCCAGCAGCAGCTGGAGGTATCAGGGGCATCAGCATGTT.

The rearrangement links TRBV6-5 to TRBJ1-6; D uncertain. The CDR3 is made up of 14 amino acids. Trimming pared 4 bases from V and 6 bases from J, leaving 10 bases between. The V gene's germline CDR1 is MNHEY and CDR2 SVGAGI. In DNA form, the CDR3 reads TGTGCCAGCAGTTCCCTTCTCGGTAATTCACCCCTCCACTTT. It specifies CASSSLLGNSPLHF.

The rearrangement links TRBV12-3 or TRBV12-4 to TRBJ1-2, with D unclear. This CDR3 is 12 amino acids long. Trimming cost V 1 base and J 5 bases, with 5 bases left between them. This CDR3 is CASSLDWYGYTF. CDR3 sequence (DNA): TGTGCCAGCAGTTTAGACTGGTATGGCTACACCTTC.

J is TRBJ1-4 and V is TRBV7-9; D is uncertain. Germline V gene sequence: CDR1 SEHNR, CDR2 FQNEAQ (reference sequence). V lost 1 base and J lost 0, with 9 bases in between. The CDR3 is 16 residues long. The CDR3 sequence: CASSLGSQATNEKLFF. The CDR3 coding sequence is TGTGCCAGCAGCTTAGGGTCGCAGGCAACTAATGAAAAACTGTTTTTT.

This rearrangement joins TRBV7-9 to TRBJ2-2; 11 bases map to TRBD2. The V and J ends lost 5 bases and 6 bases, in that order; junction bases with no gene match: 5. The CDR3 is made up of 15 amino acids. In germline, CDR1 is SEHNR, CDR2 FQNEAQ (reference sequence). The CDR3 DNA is TGTGCCAGCAGCCCTCCGGGACTAGCGGCCGGGGAGCTGTTTTTT. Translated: CASSPPGLAAGELFF.